Listed below are T cell receptor beta chains from one sample, sequenced in a study of sequential checkpoint blockade in melanoma. The data were produced by immunoSEQ multiplex PCR, yet TCRdb's version contains in-frame clones alone and is incomplete. The top ten hold approximately 10% of the sample, which has more than 15,000 clones, less than 75% seen once. Sequenced material: CD8+ T cells sorted from blood (inferred from file names), taken from a patient given nivolumab and ipilimumab in sequence. The receptors originated from a human donor with melanoma. Both conserved end residues are part of each CDR3. D genes are given only for firm matches. Size values are once, few and many counts, or a class for expanded clones, and some rows have none.

size: -
J: TRBJ2-7
V: TRBV6-1
D: TRBD2
CDR3: CASSYGGGVGEQYF
DNA: TGTGCCAGCAGTTATGGGGGGGGAGTAGGCGAGCAGTACTTC

size: -
J: TRBJ1-2
V: TRBV29-1
D: -
CDR3: CSVDRGANYGYTF
DNA: TGCAGCGTTGACCGGGGGGCTAACTATGGCTACACCTTC

size: -
J: TRBJ2-1
V: TRBV5-4
D: TRBD2
CDR3: CASSFWAGGLEDEQFF
DNA: TGTGCCAGCAGCTTCTGGGCGGGGGGTTTGGAGGATGAGCAGTTCTTC

size: -
J: TRBJ2-2
V: TRBV29-1
D: -
CDR3: CSVVGGGTGELFF
DNA: TGCAGCGTTGTCGGGGGAGGCACCGGGGAGCTGTTTTTT

size: -
J: TRBJ2-1
V: TRBV9
D: TRBD2
CDR3: CASSLRLAGLDEQFF
DNA: TGTGCCAGCAGCCTTAGACTAGCGGGGTTGGATGAGCAGTTCTTC

size: -
J: TRBJ2-3
V: TRBV19
D: -
CDR3: CASSTRRGGAPLAQYF
DNA: TGTGCCAGTAGTACGCGAAGGGGGGGCGCACCCCTTGCGCAGTATTTT

size: once
J: TRBJ2-7
V: TRBV18
D: -
CDR3: CASSDGVYEQYF
DNA: TGTGCCAGCTCAGACGGAGTCTACGAGCAGTACTTC

size: -
J: TRBJ2-5
V: TRBV12-5
D: TRBD2
CDR3: CASGLGTRDLGETQYF
DNA: TGTGCTAGTGGTTTGGGGACTAGGGATCTAGGAGAGACCCAGTACTTC

size: -
J: TRBJ2-7
V: TRBV9
D: TRBD2
CDR3: CASSQVLAGPTYEQYF
DNA: TGTGCCAGCAGCCAAGTCCTAGCGGGACCTACCTACGAGCAGTACTTC

size: -
J: TRBJ2-7
V: TRBV11-2
D: -
CDR3: CASSLKGMGYEQYF
DNA: TGTGCCAGCAGCTTGAAGGGGATGGGGTACGAGCAGTACTTC

size: -
J: TRBJ1-2
V: TRBV29-1
D: -
CDR3: CSAPDSPSGYTF
DNA: TGCAGCGCCCCGGACAGCCCTTCGGGCTACACCTTC

size: once
J: TRBJ1-1
V: TRBV7-9
D: TRBD1
CDR3: CASSWGGQGALAEAFF
DNA: TGTGCCAGCAGCTGGGGAGGACAGGGGGCTCTAGCTGAAGCTTTCTTT

size: -
J: TRBJ2-7
V: TRBV10-2
D: -
CDR3: CAILTGSYEQYF
DNA: TGCGCCATCCTGACAGGTTCTTACGAGCAGTACTTC

size: once
J: TRBJ2-7
V: TRBV2
D: -
CDR3: CASSEAGFYYF
DNA: TGTGCCAGCAGTGAAGCGGGCTTCTACTACTTC

size: -
J: TRBJ2-3
V: TRBV14
D: -
CDR3: CASSRYTGPTDTQYF
DNA: TGTGCCAGCAGCAGGTACACAGGGCCTACAGATACGCAGTATTTT

size: -
J: TRBJ1-1
V: TRBV6-6
D: TRBD1
CDR3: CASSYFRGQGETEAFF
DNA: TGTGCCAGCAGTTACTTCCGGGGACAGGGGGAAACTGAAGCTTTCTTT

size: -
J: TRBJ1-6
V: TRBV11-2
D: -
CDR3: CASSLELGVNSPLHF
DNA: TGTGCCAGCAGCTTAGAGCTGGGAGTGAATTCACCCCTCCACTTT

size: -
J: TRBJ2-7
V: TRBV7-2
D: TRBD1
CDR3: CASSFQGQGGDYEQYF
DNA: TGTGCCAGCAGCTTCCAAGGACAGGGGGGGGACTACGAGCAGTACTTC

size: -
J: TRBJ1-5
V: TRBV30
D: TRBD1
CDR3: CAWSEQTGTEFNQPQHF
DNA: TGTGCCTGGAGCGAACAAACCGGGACAGAGTTCAATCAGCCCCAGCATTTT

size: once
J: TRBJ2-1
V: TRBV7-9
D: -
CDR3: CASSLRSDSDNEQFF
DNA: TGTGCCAGCAGCTTACGGTCCGACAGCGACAATGAGCAGTTCTTC

size: few
J: TRBJ1-1
V: TRBV6-5
D: -
CDR3: CASSYFASRNTEAFF
DNA: TGTGCCAGCAGTTATTTTGCATCGAGGAACACTGAAGCTTTCTTT

size: -
J: TRBJ2-2
V: TRBV19
D: -
CDR3: CASSIVSDTGELFF
DNA: TGTGCCAGTAGTATCGTTTCGGACACCGGGGAGCTGTTTTTT

size: medium-sized
J: TRBJ2-7
V: TRBV4-3
D: -
CDR3: CASSQDLGAREQYF
DNA: TGCGCCAGCAGCCAAGATCTAGGGGCGAGGGAGCAGTACTTC

size: -
J: TRBJ1-1
V: TRBV4-1
D: -
CDR3: CASTLGRGLTEAFF
DNA: TGCGCCAGCACGCTCGGTCGGGGGTTGACTGAAGCTTTCTTT

size: -
J: TRBJ1-2
V: TRBV6-1
D: -
CDR3: CASSEGAGNYGYTF
DNA: TGTGCCAGCAGTGAAGGGGCAGGGAACTATGGCTACACCTTC

size: -
J: TRBJ2-5
V: TRBV7-7
D: TRBD2
CDR3: CASSLAVTGTKETQYF
DNA: TGTGCTAGCAGCTTAGCTGTAACGGGGACTAAAGAGACCCAGTACTTC

size: few
J: TRBJ1-2
V: TRBV9
D: TRBD1
CDR3: CASSETGQANYGYTF
DNA: TGTGCCAGCAGCGAGACGGGACAGGCCAACTATGGCTACACCTTC

size: -
J: TRBJ2-1
V: TRBV6-5
D: -
CDR3: CASSPTSGLNNEQFF
DNA: TGTGCCAGCAGCCCCACCTCGGGACTGAACAATGAGCAGTTCTTC

size: once
J: TRBJ1-6
V: TRBV6-5
D: -
CDR3: CASTLSQGGDSPLHF
DNA: TGTGCCAGCACCCTCTCACAGGGAGGGGATTCACCCCTCCACTTT

size: few
J: TRBJ2-7
V: TRBV29-1
D: -
CDR3: CSVETGSYEQYF
DNA: TGCAGCGTTGAAACAGGGTCCTACGAGCAGTACTTC

size: -
J: TRBJ2-7
V: TRBV6-5
D: -
CDR3: CASSRFEGDYEQYF
DNA: TGTGCCAGCAGTCGCTTTGAAGGGGACTACGAGCAGTACTTC

size: once
J: TRBJ2-5
V: TRBV7-9
D: TRBD1
CDR3: CASSSPDRGHQETQYF
DNA: TGTGCCAGCAGCTCCCCGGACAGGGGACACCAAGAGACCCAGTACTTC

size: -
J: TRBJ2-7
V: TRBV9
D: -
CDR3: CASSVAAGVYEQYF
DNA: TGTGCCAGCAGCGTAGCTGCAGGGGTCTACGAGCAGTACTTC

size: -
J: TRBJ1-2
V: TRBV2
D: -
CDR3: CASSVDQDSLYLNYGYTF
DNA: TGTGCCAGCAGCGTAGATCAGGACAGCCTCTACCTTAACTATGGCTACACCTTC

size: -
J: TRBJ1-2
V: TRBV7-9
D: TRBD1
CDR3: CASSLSGTGGSYGYTF
DNA: TGTGCCAGCAGCCTGTCCGGGACAGGGGGCTCGTATGGCTACACCTTC

size: -
J: TRBJ1-2
V: TRBV4-1
D: -
CDR3: CASSQDLDSFYGYTF
DNA: TGCGCCAGCAGCCAAGATTTAGACAGCTTTTATGGCTACACCTTC